This T cell receptor (beta chain) was recorded in a study of circulating CD8 cells and anti-PD-1 response in melanoma. Notes on the study in general: Previously treated and treatment-naive patients were pooled together.

Four subsets defined by PD-1 and/or TIGIT were sorted from live CD3+CD8+TCRalphabeta+ cells. The QIAseq Immune Repertoire TCR panel built the libraries from roughly 15 ng of total RNA. TCRdb itself ran the reads through MiXCR, one entry per CDR3 protein. The sample contains some 730 distinct CDR3 sequences, roughly 7.1% of which appear only once. The CDR3 contains 11 residues. The germline CDR1 and CDR2 sequences are MGHDK and SYGVNS. The germline V and J ends were trimmed by 2 bases and 8 bases, with 4 bases remaining between them. This clonotype ranks as medium-sized. Antigen: not known. Specimen: CD8+ T cells from PBMCs, collected at baseline or after one month of anti-PD-1 therapy (not recorded which). The chain carries TRBV25-1 and TRBJ2-1; D remains ambiguous. This TCR derives from a human donor with melanoma. CDR3 nucleotide sequence: TGTGCCAGCAGTGAAGCGGATGAGCAGTTCTTC. Its protein is CASSEADEQFF.